This is a list of T cell receptor beta chains from one sample in a study of blood T cell repertoires in COVID-19. Sequenced by immunoSEQ multiplex PCR; TCRdb stores in-frame clones only, minus some. The sample lists roughly 260,000 clones, 87% seen once, with roughly 6.3% in the top ten. Sequencing used PBMCs or T cells enriched from blood (not recorded which). The origin of the receptors is a woman aged 25 to 39 with acute COVID-19. Each CDR3 is given with its conserved first and last residue. A D gene is named only where the DNA matches it firmly. Rows give clone size only sometimes, using once, few, many, or a class for an expanded clone.

j_call clone_size d_call v_call cdr3_nt cdr3_aa
TRBJ2-7 - - TRBV18 TGTGCCAGCTCACCACTCGGAGGGTTTACGGACGAGCAGTACTTC CASSPLGGFTDEQYF
TRBJ1-3 - - TRBV9 TGTGCCAGCAGCGTAGATGCTACCACCATATATTTT CASSVDATTIYF
TRBJ2-2 once TRBD1 TRBV9 TGTGCCAGCAGCGGACAGGGTCTTCAAACCGGGGAGCTGTTTTTT CASSGQGLQTGELFF
TRBJ1-1 - TRBD1 TRBV7-3 TGTGCCAGCAGCTTAATGGGACAGGCACAAGCTGAAGCTTTCTTT CASSLMGQAQAEAFF
TRBJ1-1 - - TRBV5-1 TGCGCCAGCAGCTTGGGTCTATCAGGGATTGATGAAGCTTTCTTT CASSLGLSGIDEAFF
TRBJ1-3 few TRBD1 TRBV6-8 TGTGCCAGCAATCCGGGACAGCCTGCTGGAAACACCATATATTTT CASNPGQPAGNTIYF
TRBJ2-7 - TRBD1 TRBV11-2 TGTGCCAGCAGCTCCGGGACAGGGATTTACGAGCAGTACTTC CASSSGTGIYEQYF
TRBJ2-5 - - TRBV12-5 TGTGCTAGCACCAGGGACTGGGGAGAGACCCAGTACTTC CASTRDWGETQYF
TRBJ2-7 - - TRBV2 TGTGCCAGCAGTGAAGGCGCAGGGGGGTACTACGAGCAGTACTTC CASSEGAGGYYEQYF
TRBJ2-5 - - TRBV5-1 TGCGCCAGCAGCTTGCCTCGGGAGACCCAGTACTTC CASSLPRETQYF
TRBJ1-5 - TRBD1 TRBV2 TGTGCCAGCAGTGTTGGGACAGGGGGACAGCCCCAGCATTTT CASSVGTGGQPQHF
TRBJ1-5 - - TRBV7-9 TGTGCCAGCAGCTTAAGGGCAGGGTGGTGTCAGCCCCAGCATTTT CASSLRAGWCQPQHF
TRBJ1-6 - - TRBV15 TGTGCCACCAGCAGAGATAAGAGTCCCCTCCACTTT CATSRDKSPLHF
TRBJ2-2 - - TRBV5-1 TGCGCCAGCAGCTTGGCGCCCGGGGGTCCCGGGGAGCTGTTTTTT CASSLAPGGPGELFF
TRBJ1-6 - - TRBV5-8 TGTGCCAGCACCCCCGCCGAGAATTCACCCCTCCACTTT CASTPAENSPLHF
TRBJ1-2 - - TRBV5-1 TGCGCCAGCAGCTTGGGGGAACGGGGGAATAACTATGGCTACACCTTC CASSLGERGNNYGYTF
TRBJ1-1 - - TRBV7-9 TGTGCCAGCAGCTTAGCTAAACAGTTAGACAAAGGAACTGAAGCTTTCTTT CASSLAKQLDKGTEAFF
TRBJ1-5 - TRBD1 TRBV5-1 TGCGCCAGCAGCCCAGGGGGTATCGGCAATCAGCCCCAGCATTTT CASSPGGIGNQPQHF
TRBJ2-1 - TRBD2 TRBV7-2 TGTGCCAGCAGCTTAGTCGGCGGGGCTAGCGGGAGGATAAATGAGCAGTTCTTC CASSLVGGASGRINEQFF
TRBJ2-3 - - TRBV5-4 TGTGCCAGCAGCGAGGGGACAAGAGGCCGGGGCACAGATACGCAGTATTTT CASSEGTRGRGTDTQYF
TRBJ1-2 - - TRBV7-9 TGTGCCAGCAGCTTCCTTACCAACAGTGCAGCCAATGGCTACACCTTC CASSFLTNSAANGYTF
TRBJ2-5 once TRBD2 TRBV6-2/TRBV6-3 TGTGCCAGCAGTTACTCTCTAGCGGGGGATCAAGAGACCCAGTACTTC CASSYSLAGDQETQYF
TRBJ2-1 - TRBD2 TRBV20-1 TGCAGTGCTAGTCCTAGACTAGCGGGGTACAATGAGCAGTTCTTC CSASPRLAGYNEQFF
TRBJ2-2 - - TRBV6-2/TRBV6-3 TGTGCCAGCAGTTTTGTTTTTGGGTTCGGGGGAGGATCCACCGGGGAGCTGTTTTTT CASSFVFGFGGGSTGELFF
TRBJ2-6 - TRBD1 TRBV19 TGTGCCAGTAGTATTAAGGGACAGGGACTCTCTGGGGCCAACGTCCTGACTTTC CASSIKGQGLSGANVLTF
TRBJ2-7 - TRBD1 TRBV9 TGTGCCAGCAGCCCTCGGGACAGGGGCGGAGAGCAGTACTTC CASSPRDRGGEQYF
TRBJ1-1 - - TRBV4-3 TGCGCCAGCAGCCAAGACGGAACAGGGATGAACACTGAAGCTTTCTTT CASSQDGTGMNTEAFF
TRBJ2-1 few TRBD2 TRBV7-9 TGTGCCAGCAGCTTAAGCGGGAGGGCCGGTGAGCAGTTCTTC CASSLSGRAGEQFF
TRBJ1-4 - - TRBV27 TGTGCCAGCAGCCCAGGACAAGGGTATGAAAAACTGTTTTTT CASSPGQGYEKLFF
TRBJ2-7 - - TRBV19 TGTGCCAGTAGCCCAAAGGGGGTTTCGAGCTACGAGCAGTACTTC CASSPKGVSSYEQYF
TRBJ2-3 - - TRBV19 TGTGCCAGTAGTGAGGGACACCGCGGCACAGATACGCAGTATTTT CASSEGHRGTDTQYF
TRBJ1-5 - - TRBV6-5 TGTGCCAGCAGTTTCCAGGGAAAGGCAGGCAATCAGCCCCAGCATTTT CASSFQGKAGNQPQHF
TRBJ2-1 once - TRBV10-2 TGCGCCAGCAGACAGGTTCTGAGCGATGAGCAGTTCTTC CASRQVLSDEQFF
TRBJ2-7 - TRBD2 TRBV18 TGTGCCAGCTCACCACCGGGACTAGCCGGTTACGAGCAGTACTTC CASSPPGLAGYEQYF
TRBJ1-6 - - TRBV7-8 TGTGCCAGCAGCTTACGCAAACAGGAGTCCTATAATTCACCCCTCCACTTT CASSLRKQESYNSPLHF
TRBJ1-5 - - TRBV20-1 TGCAGTGCTAGTCCCCAGTCCTTCAATCAGCCCCAGCATTTT CSASPQSFNQPQHF
TRBJ1-1 - - TRBV4-1 TGCGCCAGCAGCCATGCAGGAATGAACACTGAAGCTTTCTTT CASSHAGMNTEAFF
TRBJ1-1 - - TRBV2 TGTGCCAGCAGTGGGGGCCCTGAAGCTTTCTTT CASSGGPEAFF